The text below deals with one TCR beta chain. This clone is categorized as large (0.1 to 1%). Its antigen is not yet known. The record has no base qualities; no much larger clone is one base away. Thawed unstimulated PBMCs were stained for CD3, CD4 and CD8 and FACS-sorted into CD3+CD4+ and CD3+CD8+ populations. Randomization to immunosuppression withdrawal applied to every one of the 8 studied subjects. Genomic DNA was isolated with the Qiagen DNeasy Blood and Tissue Kit. This entry belongs to a study of T cell clones after liver transplantation (dated by TCRdb to about 2019). General notes on the study: ITN030ST, the source of the samples, was a randomized trial that attempted immunosuppression withdrawal within 2 years of liver transplantation. Donor-reactive T cell clones were identified by TCRbeta sequencing after a pre-transplant mixed lymphocyte reaction and then tracked in post-transplant blood. Third party-reactive TCRbeta sequences were also identified from pre-transplant MLRs to serve as an antigen-independent comparator for donor-reactive sequences. Three of the eight recipients were HCV-positive; the others were transplanted for non-autoimmune, non-viral indications. Until randomization at 12-24 months post-transplant, subjects were given standard immunosuppression, with no induction therapy. To count as tolerant, a recipient had to stay completely off immunosuppression for at least one year without liver enzymes climbing beyond twice the upper limit of normal. Blood samples were collected pre-transplant, pre-randomization before withdrawal, and post-randomization after either full withdrawal or failed withdrawal. The study cohort included 8 liver transplant recipients, of whom 3 were classified as tolerant and 5 as non-tolerant.

High-throughput TCRbeta CDR3 sequencing of frozen genomic DNA was performed by immunoSEQ, including PCR amplification, mapping, bias correction and internal controls. The source study handled its data this way. Only productive rearrangements were retained, with each unique TCRbeta sequence defined by its CDR3 nucleotide sequence together with its V and J gene. For a sequence to be called donor-reactive, it needed a frequency of at least 0.01% and at least 5-fold expansion in CFSE-low cells compared with unstimulated pre-transplant cells. Minimum frequency thresholds were set for each subject on the basis of the unstimulated sample with the lowest template count, so that a detection power of at least 90% was ensured. Repertoire turnover was measured by Jensen-Shannon divergence between the top 1000 TCRbeta sequences post- and pre-transplant. Changes in detection of donor-reactive sequences were assessed with two-sided Fisher's exact tests. In TCRdb, the immuneACCESS table is reduced to in-frame sequences with V and J assigned. These tables do not hold every clone; where another copy was compared, an unresolved V gene accounts for under half, and the others remain unexplained. The V and J calls and clone size were taken over from that table, and D and trimming were inferred from the DNA. The sample data list about 20,000 clones, and roughly 74% of these were observed just once. The biggest ten clones account for 35% to 45% of the sample.

Study-level results and caveats: Donor-reactive sequences decreased more than third party-reactive sequences, which suggests partial antigen-specific deletion that was not related to withdrawal success. The conclusions were considered preliminary, being limited by small, heterogeneous patient numbers and non-standardized post-transplant time points. Since no allograft tissue specimens were available, donor-reactive T cells may have migrated into the graft instead of being deleted. When repertoire turnover was taken into account, detection of donor-reactive sequences was significantly reduced in 7 of 8 subjects for CD4 and in 8 of 8 subjects for CD8. In two subjects, low numbers of available donor cells limited the measurable donor-reactive repertoire. In most of the 8 subjects, regardless of tolerance or HCV status, circulating donor-reactive CD4 TCRbeta sequences dropped significantly post-transplant.

The sequence was collected from a human patient who received a liver transplant. After a transplant, not all T cells may be the patient's own; some may come from the graft donor. Sequenced material: CD8+ T cells from blood, taken around 54 months after liver transplant.

The CDR3 has the sequence CAISEPNYEQYF. The sequence in DNA is TGTGCCATCAGTGAGCCGAACTACGAGCAGTACTTC. Recombination connected TRBV10-3 to TRBJ2-7; no D gene can be assigned with confidence. The germline V gene gives CDR1 as ENHRY and CDR2 as SYGVKD. V loses 2 bases, J loses 3 bases, and the germline ends lie 5 bases apart. The CDR3 sequence holds 12 residues, the cysteine and phenylalanine included. The sequence is cut down to CDR3 DNA, 36 bases in frame from base 1.